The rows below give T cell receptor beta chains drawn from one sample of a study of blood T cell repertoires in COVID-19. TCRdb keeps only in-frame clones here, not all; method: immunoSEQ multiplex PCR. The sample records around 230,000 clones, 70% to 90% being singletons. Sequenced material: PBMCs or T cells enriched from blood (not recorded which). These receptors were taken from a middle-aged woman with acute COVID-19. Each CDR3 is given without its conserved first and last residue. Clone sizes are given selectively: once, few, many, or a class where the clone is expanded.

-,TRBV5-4,ASSLAPSYEQY
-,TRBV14,ATGGFGTEAF
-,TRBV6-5,ASREALWNSPLH
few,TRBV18,ASSPSGNGYT
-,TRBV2,ASRGASLDRGYGYT
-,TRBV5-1,ASSLGTGVKNEAF
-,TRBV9,ASSAGGGLRPQH
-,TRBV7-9,ASSFITGNAKAF
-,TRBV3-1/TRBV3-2,ASSSDRVIETQY
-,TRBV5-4,ASVGQGAKTEAF
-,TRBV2,ASRGPRVQPQH
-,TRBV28,ASSLERNAF
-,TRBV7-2,ASSLDPGRSGELF
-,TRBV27,ASSFRTGGRDEQY
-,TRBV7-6,ASSAGTGANQPQH
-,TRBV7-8,ASSLAVRSSYNEQF
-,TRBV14,ASSHRGTGEGYT
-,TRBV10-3,AISEGAANTEAF
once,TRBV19,ASSRTSGAGEETQY
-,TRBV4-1,ASSHTPTGQRNYGYT
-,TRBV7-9,ASTIRGSNEKLF
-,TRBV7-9,ASSSSVGGSSFSGNTIY
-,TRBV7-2,ASSSAGLGAYEQY
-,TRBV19,ASSIATGTAFSYEQY
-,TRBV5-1,ASSLILGGLTGELF
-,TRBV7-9,ASSRMAAGAIGNTIY
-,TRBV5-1,ASSLDRGGARNEQF
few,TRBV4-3,ASSQDFQVHREQF
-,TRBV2,ASRPNRGEQF
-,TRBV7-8,ASSQESLSNQPQH
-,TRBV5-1,ASSLGQGEDTEAF
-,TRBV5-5,ASSSGQGWGEQF
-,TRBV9,ASSVDGGMFGEFGYGYT
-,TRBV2,ASFGSGGGDYGYT
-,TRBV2,ARSANTGELF
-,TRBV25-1,ASSEYGGTNTGELF
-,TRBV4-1,ASSQGEGSGEKLF
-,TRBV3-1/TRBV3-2,ASRPTGLTEAF
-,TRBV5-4,ASRPWTRANNEQF
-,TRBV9,ASSVGSPASGYT
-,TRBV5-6,ASSSLGLRGGRETQY
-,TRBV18,ASSPDRTDTEAF
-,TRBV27,ASRRDRGKGYT
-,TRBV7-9,ASFRGVNTEAF
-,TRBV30,ARSGGARSAETQY
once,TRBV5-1,ASSLGRGGSGANVLT
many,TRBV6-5,ASSSTVNTEAF
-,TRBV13,ASSFQGAYAEAF
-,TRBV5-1,ASSSEITGGNDTDTQY
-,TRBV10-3,AIGGAETYGYT
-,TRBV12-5,ASGLAWNTEAF
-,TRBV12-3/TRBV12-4,AGLRPGGNTIY
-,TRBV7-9,ASSLIQGGYGYT